This TCR beta chain was sequenced during a study of T-cell reconstitution after alpha-beta-depleted transplantation in children. The library targeted TCRbeta and was prepared with unique molecular identifiers. MiXCR, run by TCRdb on the PCR reads, gives a single entry per CDR3 protein. Counted here are fewer than 120,000 distinct CDR3 sequences, 10% to 13% occurring once; the ten biggest clones make up approximately 7.6%. This clonotype showed up many times. V was cut by 3 bases and J by 1 base, with 9 bases left in between. Germline CDR1 DFQATT, CDR2 SNEGSKA (reference sequence). This CDR3 contains 13 residues.

This sequence originates from a human donor who donated a stem cell graft to a child with acute lymphoblastic leukemia. The chain employs TRBV20-1 and TRBJ1-1, with D possibly being TRBD1 (6 bases). The material was PBMCs from the stem cell graft donor, obtained from the stem cell graft. CDR3 protein: CSASSGANTEAFF. The DNA of the CDR3 is TGCAGTGCTAGCTCGGGGGCGAACACTGAAGCTTTCTTT.